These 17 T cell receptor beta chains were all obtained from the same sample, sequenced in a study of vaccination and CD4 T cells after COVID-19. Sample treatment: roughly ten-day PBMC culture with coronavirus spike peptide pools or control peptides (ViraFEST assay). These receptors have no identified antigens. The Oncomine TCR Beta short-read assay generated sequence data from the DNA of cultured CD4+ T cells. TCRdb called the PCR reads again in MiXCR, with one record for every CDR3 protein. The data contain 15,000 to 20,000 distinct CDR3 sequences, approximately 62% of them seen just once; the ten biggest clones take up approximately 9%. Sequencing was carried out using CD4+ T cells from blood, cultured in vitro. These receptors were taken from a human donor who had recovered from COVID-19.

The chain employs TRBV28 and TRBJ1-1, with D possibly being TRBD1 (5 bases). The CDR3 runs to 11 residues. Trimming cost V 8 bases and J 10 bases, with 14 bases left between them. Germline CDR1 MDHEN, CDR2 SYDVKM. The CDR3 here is CASLRGLRAFF. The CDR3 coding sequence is TGTGCCAGCCTGCGGGGGTTGAGAGCTTTCTTT.

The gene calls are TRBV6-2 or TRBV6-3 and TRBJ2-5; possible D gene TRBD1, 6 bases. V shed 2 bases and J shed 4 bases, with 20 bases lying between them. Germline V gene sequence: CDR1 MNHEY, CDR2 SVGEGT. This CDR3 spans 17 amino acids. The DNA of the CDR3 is TGTGCCAGCAGTTACCCCGAACAGGGAAATGGGACAGAGACCCAGTACTTC. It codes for CASSYPEQGNGTETQYF.

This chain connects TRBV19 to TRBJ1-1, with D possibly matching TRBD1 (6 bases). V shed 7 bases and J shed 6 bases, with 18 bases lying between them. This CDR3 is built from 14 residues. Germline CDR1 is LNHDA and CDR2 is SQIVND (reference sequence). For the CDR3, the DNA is TGTGCCAGTAAGGGGGAAATGGAGGGTTCTGAAGCTTTCTTT. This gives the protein CASKGEMEGSEAFF.

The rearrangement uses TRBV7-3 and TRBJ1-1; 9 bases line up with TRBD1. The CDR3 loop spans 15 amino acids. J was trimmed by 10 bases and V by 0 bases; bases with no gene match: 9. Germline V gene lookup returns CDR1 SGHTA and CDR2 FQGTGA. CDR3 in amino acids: CASSLTGSGQGLAFF. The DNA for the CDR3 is TGTGCCAGCAGCTTAACGGGGTCGGGACAGGGTTTAGCTTTCTTT.

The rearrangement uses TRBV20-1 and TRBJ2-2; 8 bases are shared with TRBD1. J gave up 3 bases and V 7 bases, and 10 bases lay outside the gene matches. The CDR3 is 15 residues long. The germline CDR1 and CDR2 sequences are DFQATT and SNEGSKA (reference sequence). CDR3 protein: CSVYSQGADTGELFF. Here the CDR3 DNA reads TGCAGTGTTTACTCCCAGGGGGCGGACACCGGGGAGCTGTTTTTT.

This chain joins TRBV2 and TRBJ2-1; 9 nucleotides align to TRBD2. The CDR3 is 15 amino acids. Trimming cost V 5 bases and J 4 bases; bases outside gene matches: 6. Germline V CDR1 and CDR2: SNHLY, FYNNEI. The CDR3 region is CASSSGLAVYNEQFF. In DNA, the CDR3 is TGTGCCAGCAGTTCGGGACTAGCAGTTTACAATGAGCAGTTCTTC.

In DNA, the CDR3 is TGTGCCAGCAGTCCTAGGGGGGCAAACGGGGAGCTGTTTTTT. It codes for CASSPRGANGELFF. The chain carries TRBV6-1 and TRBJ2-2, with D perhaps matching TRBD1 or TRBD2 (6 bases each). The CDR3 is 14 amino acids. Trimming cost V 5 bases and J 7 bases, with 14 bases left between them. The germline V gene has CDR1 MNHNS and CDR2 SASEGT.

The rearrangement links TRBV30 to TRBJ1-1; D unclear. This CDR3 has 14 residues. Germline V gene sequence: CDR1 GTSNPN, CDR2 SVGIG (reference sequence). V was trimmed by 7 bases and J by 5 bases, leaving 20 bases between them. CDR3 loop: CASTERADWTEAFF. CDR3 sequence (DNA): TGTGCCTCGACTGAGAGGGCTGACTGGACTGAAGCTTTCTTT.

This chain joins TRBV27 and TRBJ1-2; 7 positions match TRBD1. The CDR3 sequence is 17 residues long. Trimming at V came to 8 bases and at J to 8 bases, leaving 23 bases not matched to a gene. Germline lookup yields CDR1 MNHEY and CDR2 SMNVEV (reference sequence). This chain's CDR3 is CASATQGLHLNADGYTF. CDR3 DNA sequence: TGTGCCAGCGCTACACAGGGGCTTCATCTCAACGCGGACGGCTACACCTTC.

CDR3 sequence (DNA): TGCAGTGCTAGAGCGGGAGGAGTGAACACTGAAGCTTTCTTT. Its translation is CSARAGGVNTEAFF. The V gene is TRBV20-1, the J gene TRBJ1-1; D is uncertain. Trimming took 1 base from V and 0 from J, leaving 9 bases between them. Germline CDR1 is DFQATT and CDR2 is SNEGSKA (reference sequence). The CDR3 extends over 14 amino acids.

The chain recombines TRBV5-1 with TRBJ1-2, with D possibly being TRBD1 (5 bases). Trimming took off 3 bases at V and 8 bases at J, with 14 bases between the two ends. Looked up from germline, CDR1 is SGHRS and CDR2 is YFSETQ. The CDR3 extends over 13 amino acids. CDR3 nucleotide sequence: TGCGCCAGCAGCTCCAGGGAATCCGGAGGCTACACCTTC. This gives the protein CASSSRESGGYTF.

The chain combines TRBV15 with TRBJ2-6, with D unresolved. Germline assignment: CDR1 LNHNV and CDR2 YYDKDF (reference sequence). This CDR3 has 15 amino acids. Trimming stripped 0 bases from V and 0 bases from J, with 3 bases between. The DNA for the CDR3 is TGTGCCACCAGCAGAGAGGACTCTGGGGCCAACGTCCTGACTTTC. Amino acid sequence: CATSREDSGANVLTF.

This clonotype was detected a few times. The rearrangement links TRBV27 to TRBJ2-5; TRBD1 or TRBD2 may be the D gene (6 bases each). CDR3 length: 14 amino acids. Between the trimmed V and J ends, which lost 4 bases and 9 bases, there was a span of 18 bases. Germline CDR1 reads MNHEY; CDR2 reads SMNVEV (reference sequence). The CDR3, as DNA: TGTGCCAGCAGTTCCTGGGGGGCTGATGGGGCCCAGTACTTC. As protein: CASSSWGADGAQYF.

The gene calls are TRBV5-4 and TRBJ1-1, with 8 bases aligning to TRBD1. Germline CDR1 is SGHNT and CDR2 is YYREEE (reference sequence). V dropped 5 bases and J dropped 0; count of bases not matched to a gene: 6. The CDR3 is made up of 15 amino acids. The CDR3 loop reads CASRSMTGVNTEAFF. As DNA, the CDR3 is TGTGCCAGCAGGTCAATGACAGGGGTGAACACTGAAGCTTTCTTT.

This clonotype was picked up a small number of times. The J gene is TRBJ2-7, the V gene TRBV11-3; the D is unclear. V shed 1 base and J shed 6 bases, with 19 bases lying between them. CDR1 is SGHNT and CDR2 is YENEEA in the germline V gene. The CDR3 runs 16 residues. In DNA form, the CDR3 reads TGTGCCAGCAGCTTAGTGCGAGGCTGGACGGCAGGCGAGCAGTACTTC. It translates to CASSLVRGWTAGEQYF.

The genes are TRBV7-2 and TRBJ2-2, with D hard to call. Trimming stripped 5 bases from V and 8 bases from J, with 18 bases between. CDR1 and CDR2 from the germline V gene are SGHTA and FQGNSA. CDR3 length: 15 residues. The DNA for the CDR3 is TGTGCCAGCAGCCAACCGACCGGCCCGAATGGGGAGCTGTTTTTT. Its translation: CASSQPTGPNGELFF.

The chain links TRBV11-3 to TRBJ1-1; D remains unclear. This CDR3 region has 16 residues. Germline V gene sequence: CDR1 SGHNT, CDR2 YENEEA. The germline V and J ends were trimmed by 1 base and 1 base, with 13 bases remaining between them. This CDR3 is CASSLGGRLRNTEAFF. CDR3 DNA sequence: TGTGCCAGCAGCTTAGGTGGGCGATTAAGGAACACTGAAGCTTTCTTT.